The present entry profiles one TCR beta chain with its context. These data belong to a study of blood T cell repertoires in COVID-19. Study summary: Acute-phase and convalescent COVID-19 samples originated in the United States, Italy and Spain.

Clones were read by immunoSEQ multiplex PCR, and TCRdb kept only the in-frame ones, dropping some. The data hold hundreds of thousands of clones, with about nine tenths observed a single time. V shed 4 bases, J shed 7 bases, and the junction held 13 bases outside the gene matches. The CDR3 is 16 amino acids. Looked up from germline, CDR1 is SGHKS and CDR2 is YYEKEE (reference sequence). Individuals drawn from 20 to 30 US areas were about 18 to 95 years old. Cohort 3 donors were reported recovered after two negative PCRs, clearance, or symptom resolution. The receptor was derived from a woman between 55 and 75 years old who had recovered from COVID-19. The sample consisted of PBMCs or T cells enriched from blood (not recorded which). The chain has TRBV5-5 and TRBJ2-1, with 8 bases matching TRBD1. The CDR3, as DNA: TGTGCCAGCAGCCCCAGGGGGCCCGGAGATTATAATGAGCAGTTCTTC. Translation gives CASSPRGPGDYNEQFF.